What follows are 12 T cell receptor beta chains derived from one specimen sequenced in a study of human T cells and chemical hapten exposure. One entry per CDR3 protein, called by TCRdb with MiXCR from the RACE reads. The data contain 180,000 or so distinct CDR3 sequences, roughly 15% of them singletons. Documented time point: patch test 1, 2 weeks after DPC sensitization. Treatment specified: therapeutic diphenylcyclopropenone sensitization with weekly scalp DPC. The source material was whole blood, sampled in connection with sensitization to the hapten diphenylcyclopropenone (DPC). The receptors derive from a woman younger than 45 with alopecia areata. Some clones in this sample may be carry-over from other donors' samples.

Many counts were recorded for this clonotype. CDR3 sequence reads: CSATEYGQGTNNSPLHF. The CDR3 DNA follows: TGCAGTGCTACTGAATATGGACAGGGAACGAATAATTCACCCCTCCACTTT. This chain uses TRBV20-1 with TRBJ1-6; TRBD1 agrees at 8 bases. V gave up 4 bases and J gave up 5 bases; unmatched junction bases: 13. The CDR3 runs 17 residues. From germline, CDR1 is DFQATT and CDR2 SNEGSKA (reference sequence).

This clonotype was seen many times. The V and J genes are TRBV6-4 and TRBJ1-5, with a weak D call TRBD1 (6 bases). The CDR3 length is 14 residues. V was pared by 6 bases and J by 2 bases, with 11 bases between. Germline V gene lookup returns CDR1 MRHNA and CDR2 SNTAGT. CDR3 nucleotide sequence: TGTGCCAGCAGCGCAGAGGGGGGCAATCAGCCCCAGCATTTT. Amino acid sequence: CASSAEGGNQPQHF.

This clonotype was seen more than once but under ten times. The gene calls are TRBV7-2 and TRBJ1-4, with TRBD1 as a possible D gene (5 bases). Germline V CDR1 and CDR2: SGHTA, FQGNSA. The CDR3 has 14 residues. Trimming cost V 0 bases and J 7 bases, with 9 bases left between them. The CDR3 coding sequence is TGTGCCAGCAGCTTAGCCCAGGGCGGTGAAAAACTGTTTTTT. It yields the protein CASSLAQGGEKLFF.

The chain combines TRBV5-6 with TRBJ1-5, with a possible D match to TRBD1 (5 bases). This CDR3 contains 16 residues. The germline V and J ends were trimmed by 3 bases and 1 base, with 14 bases remaining between them. Germline V gene data show CDR1 as SGHDT and CDR2 as YYEEEE. CDR3 sequence reads: CASSSMGRGSNQPQHF. CDR3 DNA: TGTGCCAGCAGCTCAATGGGGAGGGGCAGCAATCAGCCCCAGCATTTT.

This chain links TRBV6-2 or TRBV6-3 with TRBJ2-1; TRBD2 is a possible D gene (5 bases). CDR1 is MNHEY and CDR2 is SVGEGT in the germline V gene. This CDR3 is 12 amino acids long. Trimming pared 5 bases from V and 8 bases from J, leaving 10 bases between. The CDR3 nucleotides read TGTGCCAGCAGTAGAAAAGCGGATGAGCAGTTCTTC. Encoded protein: CASSRKADEQFF.

The rearrangement uses TRBV11-3 and TRBJ2-7; TRBD1 is a possible D gene (6 bases). The germline V and J ends were trimmed by 5 bases and 2 bases, with 13 bases remaining between them. Germline CDR1 is SGHNT and CDR2 is YENEEA. CDR3 length equals 14 residues. The CDR3 DNA is TGTGCCAGCAGCAAACAGGGAGAGGCCTACGAGCAGTACTTC. This codes for CASSKQGEAYEQYF.

This clonotype was counted only a few times. The chain uses TRBV18 and TRBJ2-1, with D perhaps assigned TRBD1 or TRBD2 (7 bases each). CDR1 and CDR2 (germline): KGHSH, LQKENI. The V end was cut by 4 bases, the J end by 4 bases, with 14 bases between. This CDR3 has 15 amino acids. This chain's CDR3 is CASSRTGDYYNEQFF. CDR3 nucleotide sequence: TGTGCCAGCTCACGTACAGGGGACTATTACAATGAGCAGTTCTTC.

CDR3 sequence (DNA): TGTGCCAGCAGCATCTGGGGACTAGCGGGGCGATATAGCACAGATACGCAGTATTTT. Its translation: CASSIWGLAGRYSTDTQYF. The chain is built from TRBV7-2 and TRBJ2-3, with TRBD2 matching over 13 bases. V lost 5 bases, J lost 0 bases, and 11 bases stayed unmatched. In germline, CDR1 is SGHTA, CDR2 FQGNSA. This CDR3 spans 19 amino acids.

This clonotype turned up a few times. Here the CDR3 reads CASSPGRRMNTEAFF. CDR3 bases: TGTGCCAGCTCACCAGGGCGCAGGATGAACACTGAAGCTTTCTTT. The rearrangement joins TRBV18 to TRBJ1-1, with D uncertain. This CDR3 has 15 residues. Germline V gives CDR1 KGHSH, CDR2 LQKENI. The germline V and J ends were trimmed by 2 bases and 0 bases, with 10 bases remaining between them.

This clonotype has just a few counts. In nucleotides, the CDR3 is TGCAGTGCGGCCCTCTATGGCTACACCTTC. Translation: CSAALYGYTF. The V and J genes are TRBV29-1 and TRBJ1-2; D gene ambiguous. Germline V gene sequence: CDR1 SQVTM, CDR2 ANQGSEA. CDR3 length: 10 residues. Full variable domain (remainder filled in from reference TRBV29-1 and TRBJ1-2): SAVISQKPSRDICQRGTSLTIQCQVDSQVTMMFWYRQQPGQSLTLIATANQGSEATYESGFVIDKFPISRPNLTFSTLTVSNMSPEDSSIYLCSAALYGYTFGSGTRLTVV.

The table lists this clonotype with many counts. The chain is built from TRBV12-3 or TRBV12-4 and TRBJ1-2; D is uncertain. The CDR3 is 13 amino acids. Trimming cost V 1 base and J 4 bases, with 7 bases left between them. DNA for the CDR3: TGTGCCAGCAGTTTAGTTTCCTCCTATGGCTACACCTTC. This sequence encodes CASSLVSSYGYTF.

V usage is TRBV5-4 and J usage is TRBJ1-1; TRBD1 might be the D (6 bases). The CDR3 consists of 15 residues. Germline-derived CDR1 and CDR2 are SGHNT and YYREEE (reference sequence). Trimming shortened V by 3 bases and J by 0 bases, and 12 bases separated the two germline ends. CDR3 DNA sequence: TGTGCCAGCAGCTCGTTACAGGGACTGAACACTGAAGCTTTCTTT. Amino acids: CASSSLQGLNTEAFF.